The rows below give T cell receptor beta chains drawn from one sample of a study of T cells in Graves' hyperthyroidism and ophthalmopathy. TCRdb reprocessed the multiplex PCR reads with MiXCR, giving one entry per CDR3 protein. The table has approximately 720,000 distinct CDR3 sequences, around a sixth seen once. Sequencing input: blood. The receptors originated from a woman between 45 and 60 years old with Graves' hyperthyroidism that later progressed to Graves' ophthalmopathy. CDR3s include the opening cysteine and the closing phenylalanine or tryptophan. The D gene is left open where the match is weak. Clone size appears in some rows only: once, few, many, or a class for an expanded clone.

TRBJ1-5 many NA TRBV2 TGTGCCAGCAGAGTATCGACAGAAATCAGGCCCCAGCATTTT CASRVSTEIRPQHF
TRBJ2-2 NA TRBD1 TRBV12-3/TRBV12-4 TGTGCCAGCAAAACCGGGACAGGGGACACCGGGGAGCTGTCTTTT CASKTGTGDTGELSF
TRBJ1-1 many NA TRBV13 TGTGCCAGCAGCACGGCAGAGTACACTGAAGCTTTCTTT CASSTAEYTEAFF
TRBJ2-1 few TRBD2 TRBV9 TGTGCCAGCAGCGTCGCCGGGAGCGGGGGGTTCAATGAGCAGTTCTTC CASSVAGSGGFNEQFF
TRBJ1-1 NA NA TRBV20-1 TGCAGTGCTAGAGACTGGACGGCCATGAACACTGAAGCTTTCTTT CSARDWTAMNTEAFF
TRBJ2-3 few NA TRBV12-3/TRBV12-4 TGTGCCAGCAGGCGCCTGAGGGGGGCCACAGATACGCAGTATTTT CASRRLRGATDTQYF
TRBJ1-4 many NA TRBV6-1 TGTGCCAGCAGTTACAACGGCGGGTTGGGTGAAAAACTGTTTTTT CASSYNGGLGEKLFF
TRBJ1-5 few TRBD1 TRBV6-1 TGTGCCATCAAGGGACAGGCGAGCAATCAGCCCCAGCATTTT CAIKGQASNQPQHF
TRBJ1-5 NA NA TRBV6-1 TGTGCCAGCAGAATCAACCGGGACAACAATCAGCCCCAGCATTTT CASRINRDNNQPQHF
TRBJ1-1 many NA TRBV5-6 TGTGCCAGCAGCTTTGTCCAGGGGAGCACTGAAGCTTTCTTT CASSFVQGSTEAFF
TRBJ2-7 NA NA TRBV7-9 TGTGCCAGCAGCCCGCGGGACACGACCTCCTACGAGCAGTACTTC CASSPRDTTSYEQYF
TRBJ1-5 many TRBD1 TRBV7-8 TGTGCCAGCAGCATCGGGACAGGGTCTCAGCCCCAGCATTTT CASSIGTGSQPQHF
TRBJ2-7 NA NA TRBV7-9 TGTGCCAGCAGCTCCAGGGGAGAGTCCTACGAGCAGTACTTC CASSSRGESYEQYF
TRBJ1-3 NA NA TRBV20-1 TGCAGTGCTAGAGATCAGGGCTCTGGAAACACCATATATTTT CSARDQGSGNTIYF
TRBJ2-7 many TRBD1 TRBV5-1 TGCGCCAGCAGCTTGCCGGACAGGGCGGACGAGCAGTACTTC CASSLPDRADEQYF
TRBJ2-5 few TRBD2 TRBV20-1 TGCAGTGCTAAGGCGGGGGGACAAGAGACCCAGTACTTC CSAKAGGQETQYF
TRBJ1-2 NA NA TRBV7-9 TGTGCCAGCAGCTTAGGGTCGCGTCGTGGCTACACCTTC CASSLGSRRGYTF
TRBJ1-5 few NA TRBV4-1 TGCGCCAGCAGCCAAGAGAGGAAGGAATTGCAGCCCCAGCATTTT CASSQERKELQPQHF
TRBJ1-6 NA NA TRBV10-3 TGTGCCATCACCCCGGACGGATCGTATAATTCACCCCTCCACTTT CAITPDGSYNSPLHF
TRBJ2-1 NA NA TRBV9 TGTGCCAGCACCCCCATCGACCAATACAATGAGCAGTTCTTC CASTPIDQYNEQFF
TRBJ2-2 NA NA TRBV6-1 TGTGCCAGCGCGATCCAGGGGCTTCGAACCGGGGAGCTGTTTTTT CASAIQGLRTGELFF
TRBJ1-1 few TRBD1 TRBV7-2 TGTGCCAGCAGCTTTGGGACAGGGAGGTACACTGAAGCTTTCTTT CASSFGTGRYTEAFF
TRBJ1-1 many NA TRBV2 TGTGCCAGCAGTGACACGTACACTGAAGCTTTCTTT CASSDTYTEAFF
TRBJ2-3 many NA TRBV3-1 TGTGCCAGCAGCCAAGTTGGAGAGCCAGATACGCAGTATTTT CASSQVGEPDTQYF
TRBJ2-1 few TRBD2 TRBV20-1 TGCAGTGCTGTCCCCGGGACTAGACCTCATGAGCAGTTCTTC CSAVPGTRPHEQFF
TRBJ2-1 few NA TRBV3-1 TGTGCCAGCAGCCAAGACGCAGCTATTGAGCAGTTCTTC CASSQDAAIEQFF
TRBJ1-5 NA NA TRBV19 TGTGCCAGTAGGCTGGAAGGCGTTTTCAATCAGCCCCAGCATTTT CASRLEGVFNQPQHF
TRBJ2-2 NA TRBD1 TRBV2 TGTGCCAGCAGTGAAAGGGGGCCGGTCGGGGAGCTGTTTTTT CASSERGPVGELFF
TRBJ2-7 NA NA TRBV5-4 TGTGCCAGCAGCTCAATATACTCCTACGAGCAGTACTTC CASSSIYSYEQYF
TRBJ2-1 few NA TRBV6-5 TGTGCCAGCAGTTACCTCGGGGAACCCTACAATGAGCAGTTCTTC CASSYLGEPYNEQFF
TRBJ2-4 NA TRBD1 TRBV29-1 TGCAGCGGTACAACAGGGGGCGATGGCATTCAGTACTTC CSGTTGGDGIQYF
TRBJ1-1 many TRBD1 TRBV11-2 TGTGCCAGCAGAGCCCTACTGGGACAGGGTAGAACTGAAGCTTTCTTT CASRALLGQGRTEAFF
TRBJ2-3 many NA TRBV5-1 TGCGCCAGCAGCCTACAAGATACGCAGTATTTT CASSLQDTQYF
TRBJ1-5 few TRBD1 TRBV6-1 TGTGCCAGCAGCTGGGGACAGCATAGCAATCAGCCCCAGCATTTT CASSWGQHSNQPQHF
TRBJ2-2 NA NA TRBV12-5 TGTGCTAGTGGCCAAGACCACAGGGCGGCCCGGGAGCTGTTTTTT CASGQDHRAARELFF
TRBJ1-2 NA NA TRBV4-2 TGTGCCAGCAGCCAACTTGGAGCAGGCCCTTCGGACTATGGCTACACCTTC CASSQLGAGPSDYGYTF
TRBJ1-6 few NA TRBV6-5 TGTGCCAGCAGTTACTCGGGGGTTCTTTCACCCCTCCACTTT CASSYSGVLSPLHF
TRBJ1-4 few NA TRBV11-2 TGTGCCAGCAGCTTAGATTGGAAGAGGGTGGGGGAAAAACTGTTTTTT CASSLDWKRVGEKLFF
TRBJ1-1 many NA TRBV12-3/TRBV12-4 TGTGCCAGCAGTTTAATGATGCGGAACACTGAAGCTTTCTTT CASSLMMRNTEAFF
TRBJ1-2 many TRBD1 TRBV7-9 TGTGCCAGCAGCTTAGTCGCGCCCGACAGGGGAGGCTATGGCTACACCTTC CASSLVAPDRGGYGYTF
TRBJ1-4 few NA TRBV6-1 TGTGCCAGCAGTAGGACAGTTAATGAAAAACTGTTTTTT CASSRTVNEKLFF
TRBJ2-4 few TRBD1 TRBV2 TGTGCCAGCACTCTGGGGACAGGGACAAACATTCAGTACTTC CASTLGTGTNIQYF
TRBJ1-5 few TRBD1 TRBV20-1 TGCAGTGCTAATCAGGGGGCGGGCAATCAGCCCCAGCATTTT CSANQGAGNQPQHF
TRBJ1-1 NA NA TRBV12-3/TRBV12-4 TGTGCCAGCAGAGTAGAGGCGGCGAACACTGAAGCTTTCTTT CASRVEAANTEAFF
TRBJ2-7 few TRBD1 TRBV10-3 TGTGCCATCAGTCTTGGACAGGGCTCCTACGAGCAGTACTTC CAISLGQGSYEQYF
TRBJ1-2 many NA TRBV3-1 TGTGCCAGCAGCCAAGGACAGAACTATGGCTACACCTTC CASSQGQNYGYTF
TRBJ2-2 many TRBD2 TRBV12-3/TRBV12-4 TGTGCCAGCAGTTTTCTAGCGGGGGGCCCTCTCGGGGAGCTGTTTTTT CASSFLAGGPLGELFF
TRBJ1-1 many NA TRBV27 TGTGCCAGCAGTTTTTACGGGAACACTGAAGCTTTCTTT CASSFYGNTEAFF
TRBJ2-3 NA NA TRBV19 TGTGCCAGTACCACCCCGTTGGCGGGAGACAGGACTAGCACAGATACGCAGTATTTT CASTTPLAGDRTSTDTQYF
TRBJ2-3 NA TRBD1 TRBV5-8 TGTGCCAGCAGCGCGGGGACAGGGAGCCCAGATACGCAGTATTTT CASSAGTGSPDTQYF
TRBJ2-5 NA NA TRBV6-1 TGTGCCAGCAGGACACAAGAGACCCAGTACTTC CASRTQETQYF
TRBJ1-1 many NA TRBV9 TGTGCCAGCAGCGTAACGGCAGGGGCCACTGAAGCTTTCTTT CASSVTAGATEAFF
TRBJ2-1 NA TRBD2 TRBV6-6 TGTGCCAGCAGTTACTCGGACGGGACTAGTCATGAGCAGTTCTTC CASSYSDGTSHEQFF
TRBJ2-7 many NA TRBV24-1 TGTGCCACCAGTGAATCCCAGGACGGTTACGAGCAGTACTTC CATSESQDGYEQYF
TRBJ2-3 NA NA TRBV9 TGTGCCAGCAGCGTAGGGGGACTGTCAGATACGCAGTATTTT CASSVGGLSDTQYF
TRBJ1-2 few NA TRBV7-9 TGTGCCAGCACGATTGCCGCGCTATTCGATCTCCGGTCGTCGGGGTATGGCTACACCTTC CASTIAALFDLRSSGYGYTF
TRBJ1-4 NA NA TRBV6-1 TGTGCCAGCAGTGAGGGTCGGTTGTGGACTAATGAAAAACTGTTTTTT CASSEGRLWTNEKLFF
TRBJ2-1 many TRBD1 TRBV3-1 TGTGCCAGCAGCTCTGTGACAGGGAATGAGCAGTTCTTC CASSSVTGNEQFF